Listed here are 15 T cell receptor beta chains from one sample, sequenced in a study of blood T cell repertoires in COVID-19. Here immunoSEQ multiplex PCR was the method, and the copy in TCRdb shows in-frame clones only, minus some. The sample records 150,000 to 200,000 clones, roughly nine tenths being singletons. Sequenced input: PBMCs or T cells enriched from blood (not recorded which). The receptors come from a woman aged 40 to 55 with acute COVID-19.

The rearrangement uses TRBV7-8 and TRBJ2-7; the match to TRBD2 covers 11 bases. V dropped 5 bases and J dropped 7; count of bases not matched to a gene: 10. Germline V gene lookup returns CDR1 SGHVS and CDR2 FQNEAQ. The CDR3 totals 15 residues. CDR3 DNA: TGTGCCAGCAGCGGCGTAGCGGGAGGGTTGGAAGAGCAGTACTTC. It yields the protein CASSGVAGGLEEQYF.

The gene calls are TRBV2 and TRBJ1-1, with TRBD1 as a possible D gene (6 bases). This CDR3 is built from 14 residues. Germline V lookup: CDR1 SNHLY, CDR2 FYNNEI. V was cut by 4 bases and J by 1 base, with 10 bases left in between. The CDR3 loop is CASSGDTANTEAFF. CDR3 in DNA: TGTGCCAGCAGTGGGGACACGGCGAACACTGAAGCTTTCTTT.

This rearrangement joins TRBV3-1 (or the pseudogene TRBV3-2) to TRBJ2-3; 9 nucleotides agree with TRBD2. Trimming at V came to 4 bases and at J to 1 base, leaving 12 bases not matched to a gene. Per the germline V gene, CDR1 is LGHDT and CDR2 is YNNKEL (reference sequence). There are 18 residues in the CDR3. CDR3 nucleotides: TGTGCCAGCAGCCGGCACAGGGGTTCTAGCGGGGGCACAGATACGCAGTATTTT. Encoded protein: CASSRHRGSSGGTDTQYF.

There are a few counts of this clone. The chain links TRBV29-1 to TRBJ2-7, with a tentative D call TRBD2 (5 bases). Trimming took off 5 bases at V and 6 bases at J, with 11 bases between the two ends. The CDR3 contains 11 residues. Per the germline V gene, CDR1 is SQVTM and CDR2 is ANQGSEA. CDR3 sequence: CSVYLGGEQYF. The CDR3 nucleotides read TGCAGCGTTTACCTAGGAGGCGAGCAGTACTTC.

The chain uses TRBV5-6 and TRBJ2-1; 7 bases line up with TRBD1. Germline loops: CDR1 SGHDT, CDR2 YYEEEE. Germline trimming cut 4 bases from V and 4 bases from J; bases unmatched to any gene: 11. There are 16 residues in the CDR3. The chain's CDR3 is CASSGLAGGGYNEQFF. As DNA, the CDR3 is TGTGCCAGCAGCGGACTCGCAGGGGGTGGGTACAATGAGCAGTTCTTC. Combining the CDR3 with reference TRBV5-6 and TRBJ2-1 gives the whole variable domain DAGVTQSPTHLIKTRGQQVTLRCSPKSGHDTVSWYQQALGQGPQFIFQYYEEEERQRGNFPDRFSGHQFPNYSSELNVNALLLGDSALYLCASSGLAGGGYNEQFFGPGTRLTVL.

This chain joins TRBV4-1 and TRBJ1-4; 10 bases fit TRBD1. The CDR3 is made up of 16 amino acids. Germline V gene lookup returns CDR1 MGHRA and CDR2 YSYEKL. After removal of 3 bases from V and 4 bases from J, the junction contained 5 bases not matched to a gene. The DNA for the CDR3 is TGCGCCAGCAGCCAGACGACAGGGGGCATTAATGAAAAACTGTTTTTT. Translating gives CASSQTTGGINEKLFF.

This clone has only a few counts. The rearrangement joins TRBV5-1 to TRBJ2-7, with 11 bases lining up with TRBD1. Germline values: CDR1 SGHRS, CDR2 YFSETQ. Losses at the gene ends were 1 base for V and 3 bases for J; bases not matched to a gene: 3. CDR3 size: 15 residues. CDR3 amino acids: CASSLTDRGLYEQYF. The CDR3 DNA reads TGCGCCAGCAGCTTGACGGACAGGGGGCTCTACGAGCAGTACTTC. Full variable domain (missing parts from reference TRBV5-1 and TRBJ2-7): KAGVTQTPRYLIKTRGQQVTLSCSPISGHRSVSWYQQTPGQGLQFLFEYFSETQRNKGNFPGRFSGRQFSNSRSEMNVSTLELGDSALYLCASSLTDRGLYEQYFGPGTRLTVT.

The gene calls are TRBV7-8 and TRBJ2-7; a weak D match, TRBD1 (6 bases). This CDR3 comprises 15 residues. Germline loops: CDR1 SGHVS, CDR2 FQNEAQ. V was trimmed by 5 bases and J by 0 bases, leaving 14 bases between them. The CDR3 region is CASSPGVGASYEQYF. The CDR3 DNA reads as TGTGCCAGCAGCCCAGGGGTCGGGGCCTCCTACGAGCAGTACTTC.

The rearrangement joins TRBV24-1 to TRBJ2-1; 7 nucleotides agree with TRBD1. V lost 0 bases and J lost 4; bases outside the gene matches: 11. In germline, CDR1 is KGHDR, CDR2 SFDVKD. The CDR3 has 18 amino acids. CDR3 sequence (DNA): TGTGCCACCAGTGATTTGCCCGAGACAGGGACCAAATACAATGAGCAGTTCTTC. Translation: CATSDLPETGTKYNEQFF.

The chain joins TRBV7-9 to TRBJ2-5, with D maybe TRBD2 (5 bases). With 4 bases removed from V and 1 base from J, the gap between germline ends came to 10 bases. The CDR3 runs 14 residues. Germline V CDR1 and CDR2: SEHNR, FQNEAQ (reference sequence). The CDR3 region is CASSSYRGQETQYF. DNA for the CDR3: TGTGCCAGCAGCTCTTACCGGGGCCAAGAGACCCAGTACTTC.

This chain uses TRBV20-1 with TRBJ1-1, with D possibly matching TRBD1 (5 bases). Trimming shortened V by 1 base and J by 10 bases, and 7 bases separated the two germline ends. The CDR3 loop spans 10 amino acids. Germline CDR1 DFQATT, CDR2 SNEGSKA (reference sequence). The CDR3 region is CSARVRGAFF. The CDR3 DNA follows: TGCAGTGCTAGAGTAAGGGGAGCTTTCTTT.

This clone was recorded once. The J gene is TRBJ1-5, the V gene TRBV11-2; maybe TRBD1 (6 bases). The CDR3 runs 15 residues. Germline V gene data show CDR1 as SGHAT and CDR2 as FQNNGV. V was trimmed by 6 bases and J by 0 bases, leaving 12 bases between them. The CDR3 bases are TGTGCCAGCAGGTGGGGGCAGGATAGCAATCAGCCCCAGCATTTT. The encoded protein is CASRWGQDSNQPQHF.

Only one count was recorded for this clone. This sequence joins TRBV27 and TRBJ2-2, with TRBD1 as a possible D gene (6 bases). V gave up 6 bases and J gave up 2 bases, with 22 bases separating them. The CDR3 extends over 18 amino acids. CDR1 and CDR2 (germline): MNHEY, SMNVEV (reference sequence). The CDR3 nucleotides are TGTGCCAGCAGCCGCATCCAGCCGATCAGGGGCAACACCGGGGAGCTGTTTTTT. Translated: CASSRIQPIRGNTGELFF.

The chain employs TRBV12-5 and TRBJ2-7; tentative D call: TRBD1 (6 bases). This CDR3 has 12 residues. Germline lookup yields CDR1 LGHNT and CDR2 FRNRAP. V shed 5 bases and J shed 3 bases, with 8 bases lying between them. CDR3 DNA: TGTGCTAGTGGTCCGACAGGCTACGAGCAGTACTTC. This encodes CASGPTGYEQYF.

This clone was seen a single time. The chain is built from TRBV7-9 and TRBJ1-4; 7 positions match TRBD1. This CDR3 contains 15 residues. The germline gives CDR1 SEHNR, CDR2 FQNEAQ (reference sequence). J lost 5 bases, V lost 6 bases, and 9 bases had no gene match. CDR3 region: CASRSWDRLNEKLFF. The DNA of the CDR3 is TGTGCCAGCAGGTCCTGGGACAGACTCAATGAAAAACTGTTTTTT.